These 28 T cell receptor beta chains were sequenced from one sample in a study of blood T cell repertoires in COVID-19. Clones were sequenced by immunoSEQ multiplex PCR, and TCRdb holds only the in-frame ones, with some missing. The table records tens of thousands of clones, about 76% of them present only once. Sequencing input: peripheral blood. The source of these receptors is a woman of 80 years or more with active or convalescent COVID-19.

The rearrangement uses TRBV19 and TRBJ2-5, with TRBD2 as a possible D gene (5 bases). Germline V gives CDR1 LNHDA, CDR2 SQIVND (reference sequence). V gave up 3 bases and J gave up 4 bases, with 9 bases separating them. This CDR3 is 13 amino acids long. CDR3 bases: TGTGCCAGTAGTATTTCTAGCTTAGAGACCCAGTACTTC. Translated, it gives CASSISSLETQYF. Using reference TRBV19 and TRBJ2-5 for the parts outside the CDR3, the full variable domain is DGGITQSPKYLFRKEGQNVTLSCEQNLNHDAMYWYRQDPGQGLRLIYYSQIVNDFQKGDIAEGYSVSREKKESFPLTVTSAQKNPTAFYLCASSISSLETQYFGPGTRLLVL.

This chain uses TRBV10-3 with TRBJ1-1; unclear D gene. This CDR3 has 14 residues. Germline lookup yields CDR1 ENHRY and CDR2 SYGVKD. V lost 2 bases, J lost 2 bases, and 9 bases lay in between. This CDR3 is CAISEGRENTEAFF. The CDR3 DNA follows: TGTGCCATCAGTGAGGGACGGGAAAACACTGAAGCTTTCTTT.

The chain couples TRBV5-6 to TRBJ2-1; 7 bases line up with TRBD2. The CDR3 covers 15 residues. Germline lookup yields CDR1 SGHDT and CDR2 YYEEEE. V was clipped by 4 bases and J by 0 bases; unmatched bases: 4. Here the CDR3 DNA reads TGTGCCAGCAGCCCCGGGGGGATCTCCTACAATGAGCAGTTCTTC. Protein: CASSPGGISYNEQFF.

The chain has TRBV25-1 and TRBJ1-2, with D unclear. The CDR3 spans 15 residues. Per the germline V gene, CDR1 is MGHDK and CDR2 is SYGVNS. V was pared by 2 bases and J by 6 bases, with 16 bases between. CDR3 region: CASSEVGGRANGYTF. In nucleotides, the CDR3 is TGTGCCAGCAGTGAAGTCGGTGGCCGAGCGAATGGCTACACCTTC.

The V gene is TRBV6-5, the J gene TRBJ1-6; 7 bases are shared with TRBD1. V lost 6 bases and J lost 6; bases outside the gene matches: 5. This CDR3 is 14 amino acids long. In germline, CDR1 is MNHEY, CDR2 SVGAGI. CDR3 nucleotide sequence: TGTGCCAGCAGGTGGGACAGCTCTAATTCACCCCTCCACTTT. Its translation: CASRWDSSNSPLHF.

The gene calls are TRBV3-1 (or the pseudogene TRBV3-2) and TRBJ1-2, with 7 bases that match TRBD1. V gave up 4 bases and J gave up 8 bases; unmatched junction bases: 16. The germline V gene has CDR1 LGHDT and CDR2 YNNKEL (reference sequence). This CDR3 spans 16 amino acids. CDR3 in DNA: TGTGCCAGCAGCCCTAGACGGGGACAGCCTATCGGGGGCTACACCTTC. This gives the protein CASSPRRGQPIGGYTF.

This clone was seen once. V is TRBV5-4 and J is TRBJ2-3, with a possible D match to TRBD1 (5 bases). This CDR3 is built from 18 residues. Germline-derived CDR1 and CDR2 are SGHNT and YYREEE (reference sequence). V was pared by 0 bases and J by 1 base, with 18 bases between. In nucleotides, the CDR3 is TGTGCCAGCAGCTTGGGATTAGGGGTACGCGTGGGCACAGATACGCAGTATTTT. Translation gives CASSLGLGVRVGTDTQYF.

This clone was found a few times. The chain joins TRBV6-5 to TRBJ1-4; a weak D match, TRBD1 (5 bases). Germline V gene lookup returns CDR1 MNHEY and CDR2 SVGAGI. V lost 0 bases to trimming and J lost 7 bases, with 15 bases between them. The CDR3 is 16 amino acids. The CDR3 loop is CASSYSSWAGSEKLFF. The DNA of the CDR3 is TGTGCCAGCAGTTACTCCTCATGGGCAGGGTCTGAAAAACTGTTTTTT.

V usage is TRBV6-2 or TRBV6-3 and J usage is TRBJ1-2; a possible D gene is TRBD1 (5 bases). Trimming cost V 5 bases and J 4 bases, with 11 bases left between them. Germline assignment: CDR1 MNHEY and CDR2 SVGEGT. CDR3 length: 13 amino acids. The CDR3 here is CASSTGSFYGYTF. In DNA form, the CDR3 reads TGTGCCAGCAGTACAGGATCCTTCTATGGCTACACCTTC.

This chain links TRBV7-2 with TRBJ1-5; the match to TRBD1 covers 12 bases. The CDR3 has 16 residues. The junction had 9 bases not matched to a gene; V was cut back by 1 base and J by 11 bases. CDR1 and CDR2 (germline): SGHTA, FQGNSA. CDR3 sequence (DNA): TGTGCCAGCAGCTTAGTCCTTCCGGGACAGGGGGCAACCCAGCATTTT. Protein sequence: CASSLVLPGQGATQHF.

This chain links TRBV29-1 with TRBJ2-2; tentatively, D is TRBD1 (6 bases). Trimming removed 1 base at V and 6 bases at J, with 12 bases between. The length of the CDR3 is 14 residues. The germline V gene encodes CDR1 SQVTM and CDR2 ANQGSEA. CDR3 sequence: CSVEVAGAAGELFF. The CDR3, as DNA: TGCAGCGTTGAAGTCGCAGGGGCGGCCGGGGAGCTGTTTTTT.

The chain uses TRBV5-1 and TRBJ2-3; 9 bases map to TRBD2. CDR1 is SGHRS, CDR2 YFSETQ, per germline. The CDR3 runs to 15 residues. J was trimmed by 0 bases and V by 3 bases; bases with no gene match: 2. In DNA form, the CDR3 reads TGCGCCAGCAGCTGGAGCGGGGGGAGCACAGATACGCAGTATTTT. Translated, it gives CASSWSGGSTDTQYF.

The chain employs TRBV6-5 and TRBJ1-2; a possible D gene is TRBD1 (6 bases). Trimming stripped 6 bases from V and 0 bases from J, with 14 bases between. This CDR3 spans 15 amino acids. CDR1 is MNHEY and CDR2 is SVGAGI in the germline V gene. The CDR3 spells CASRSPGQTNYGYTF. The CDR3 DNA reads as TGTGCCAGCAGATCACCGGGACAAACTAACTATGGCTACACCTTC.

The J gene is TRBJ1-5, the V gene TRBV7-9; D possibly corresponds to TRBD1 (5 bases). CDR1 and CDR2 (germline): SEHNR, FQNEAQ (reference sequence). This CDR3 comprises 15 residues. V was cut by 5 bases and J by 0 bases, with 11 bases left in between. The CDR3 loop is CASSPPTDSNQPQHF. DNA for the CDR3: TGTGCCAGCAGCCCCCCGACAGATAGCAATCAGCCCCAGCATTTT.

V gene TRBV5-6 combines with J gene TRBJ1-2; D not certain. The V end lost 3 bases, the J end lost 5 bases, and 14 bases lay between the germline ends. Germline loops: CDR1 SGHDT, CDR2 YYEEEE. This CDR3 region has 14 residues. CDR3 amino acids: CASSSGEGRYGYTF. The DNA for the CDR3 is TGTGCCAGCAGCTCCGGGGAAGGGAGGTATGGCTACACCTTC. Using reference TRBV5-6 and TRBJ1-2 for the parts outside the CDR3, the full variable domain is DAGVTQSPTHLIKTRGQQVTLRCSPKSGHDTVSWYQQALGQGPQFIFQYYEEEERQRGNFPDRFSGHQFPNYSSELNVNALLLGDSALYLCASSSGEGRYGYTFGSGTRLTVV.

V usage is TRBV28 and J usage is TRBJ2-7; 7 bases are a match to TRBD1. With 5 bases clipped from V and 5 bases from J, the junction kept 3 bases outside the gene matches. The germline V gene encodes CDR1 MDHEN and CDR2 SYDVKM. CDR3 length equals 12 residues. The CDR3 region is CASSTGTDEQYF. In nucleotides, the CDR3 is TGTGCCAGCAGTACCGGGACAGACGAGCAGTACTTC.

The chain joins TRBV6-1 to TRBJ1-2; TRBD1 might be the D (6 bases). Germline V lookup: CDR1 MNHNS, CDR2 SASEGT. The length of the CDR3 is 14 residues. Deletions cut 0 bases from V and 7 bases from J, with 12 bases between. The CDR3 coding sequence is TGTGCCAGCAGTGAAGCGCGAAGGGGGGGTGGCTACACCTTC. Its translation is CASSEARRGGGYTF.

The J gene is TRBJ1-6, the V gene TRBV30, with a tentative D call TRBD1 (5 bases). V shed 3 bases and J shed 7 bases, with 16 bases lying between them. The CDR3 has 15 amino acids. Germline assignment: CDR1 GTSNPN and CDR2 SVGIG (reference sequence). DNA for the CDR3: TGTGCCTGGAGGGTTGAAGGGGTCGAGAATTCACCCCTCCACTTT. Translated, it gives CAWRVEGVENSPLHF.

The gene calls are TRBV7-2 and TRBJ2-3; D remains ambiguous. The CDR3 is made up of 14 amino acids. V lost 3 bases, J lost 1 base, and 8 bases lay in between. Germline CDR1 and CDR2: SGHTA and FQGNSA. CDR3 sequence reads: CASSLSPRTDTQYF. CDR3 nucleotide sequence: TGTGCCAGCAGCTTGAGTCCCCGCACAGATACGCAGTATTTT.

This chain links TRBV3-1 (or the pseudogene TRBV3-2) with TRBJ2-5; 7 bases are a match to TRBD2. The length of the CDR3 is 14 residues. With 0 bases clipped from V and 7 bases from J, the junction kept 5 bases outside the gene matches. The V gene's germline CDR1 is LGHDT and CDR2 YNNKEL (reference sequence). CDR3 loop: CASSQDLSGGTQYF. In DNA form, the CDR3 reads TGTGCCAGCAGCCAAGATCTTTCGGGGGGGACCCAGTACTTC.

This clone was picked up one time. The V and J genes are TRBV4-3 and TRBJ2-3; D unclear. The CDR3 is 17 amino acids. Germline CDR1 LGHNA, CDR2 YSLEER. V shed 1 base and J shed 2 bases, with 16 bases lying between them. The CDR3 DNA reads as TGCGCCAGCAGCCAAGTCTCCAACAGTGATCCCACAGATACGCAGTATTTT. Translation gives CASSQVSNSDPTDTQYF.

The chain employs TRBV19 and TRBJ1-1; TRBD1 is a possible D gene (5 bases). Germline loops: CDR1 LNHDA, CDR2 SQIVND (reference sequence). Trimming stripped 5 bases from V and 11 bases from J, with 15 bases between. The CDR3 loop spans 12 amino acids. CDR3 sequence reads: CASSPRQGGAFF. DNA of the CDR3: TGTGCCAGTAGTCCCCGCCAGGGTGGGGCTTTCTTT.

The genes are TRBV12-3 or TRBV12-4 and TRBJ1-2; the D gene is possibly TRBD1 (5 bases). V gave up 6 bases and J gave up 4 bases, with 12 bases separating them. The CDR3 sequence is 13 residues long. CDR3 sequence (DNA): TGTGCCAGCAGATTGACAGAGATCTATGGCTACACCTTC. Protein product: CASRLTEIYGYTF.

CDR3 bases: TGTGCCGCCGCCGGAGACAGGGACGGTGGCTACACCTTC. This gives the protein CAAAGDRDGGYTF. This rearrangement joins TRBV30 to TRBJ1-2; 7 bases align to TRBD1. After removal of 8 bases from V and 7 bases from J, the junction contained 13 bases not matched to a gene. Germline V lookup: CDR1 GTSNPN, CDR2 SVGIG (reference sequence). The CDR3 length is 13 residues.

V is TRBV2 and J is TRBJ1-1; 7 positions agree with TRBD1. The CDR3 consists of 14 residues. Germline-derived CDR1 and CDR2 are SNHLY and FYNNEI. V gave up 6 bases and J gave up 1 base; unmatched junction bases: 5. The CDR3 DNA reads TGTGCCAGCAGCCTACAGGGGTCGAACACTGAAGCTTTCTTT. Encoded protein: CASSLQGSNTEAFF.

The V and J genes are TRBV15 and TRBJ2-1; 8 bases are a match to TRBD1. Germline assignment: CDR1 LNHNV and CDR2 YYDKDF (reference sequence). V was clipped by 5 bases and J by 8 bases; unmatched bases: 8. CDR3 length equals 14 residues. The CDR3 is CATSGSGGRDEQFF. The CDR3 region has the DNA TGTGCCACCAGCGGGTCAGGGGGCCGCGATGAGCAGTTCTTC.

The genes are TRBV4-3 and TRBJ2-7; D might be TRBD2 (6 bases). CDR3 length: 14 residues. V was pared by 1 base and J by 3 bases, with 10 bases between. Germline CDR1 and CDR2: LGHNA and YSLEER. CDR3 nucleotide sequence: TGCGCCAGCAGCCAAGTCGGAGGGCGCTACGAGCAGTACTTC. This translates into CASSQVGGRYEQYF.

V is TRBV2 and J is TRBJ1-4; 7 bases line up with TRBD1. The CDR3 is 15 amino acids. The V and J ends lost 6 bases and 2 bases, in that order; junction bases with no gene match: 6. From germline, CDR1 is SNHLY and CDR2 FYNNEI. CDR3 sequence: CASSFDRATNEKLFF. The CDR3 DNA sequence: TGTGCCAGCAGCTTCGACAGGGCGACTAATGAAAAACTGTTTTTT. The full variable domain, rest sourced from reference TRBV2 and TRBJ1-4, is EPEVTQTPSHQVTQMGQEVILRCVPISNHLYFYWYRQILGQKVEFLVSFYNNEISEKSEIFDDQFSVERPDGSNFTLKIRSTKLEDSAMYFCASSFDRATNEKLFFGSGTQLSVL.